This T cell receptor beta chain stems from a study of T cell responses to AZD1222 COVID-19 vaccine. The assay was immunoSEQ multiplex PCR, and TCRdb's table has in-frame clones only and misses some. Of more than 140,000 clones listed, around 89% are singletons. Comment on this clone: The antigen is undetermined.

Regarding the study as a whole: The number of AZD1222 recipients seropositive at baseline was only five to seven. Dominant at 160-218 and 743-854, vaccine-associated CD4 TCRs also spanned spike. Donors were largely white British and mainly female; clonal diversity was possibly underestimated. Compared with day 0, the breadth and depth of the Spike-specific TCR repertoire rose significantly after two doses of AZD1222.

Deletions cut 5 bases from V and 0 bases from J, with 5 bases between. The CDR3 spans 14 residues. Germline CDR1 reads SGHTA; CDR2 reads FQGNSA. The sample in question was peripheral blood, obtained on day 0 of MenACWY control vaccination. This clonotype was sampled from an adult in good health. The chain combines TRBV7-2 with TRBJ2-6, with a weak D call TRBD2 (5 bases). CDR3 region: CASSRGSGANVLTF. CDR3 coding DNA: TGTGCCAGCAGCCGGGGCTCTGGGGCCAACGTCCTGACTTTC. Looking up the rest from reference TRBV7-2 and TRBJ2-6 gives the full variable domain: GAGVSQSPSNKVTEKGKDVELRCDPISGHTALYWYRQSLGQGLEFLIYFQGNSAPDKSGLPSDRFSAERTGGSVSTLTIQRTQQEDSAVYLCASSRGSGANVLTFGAGSRLTVL.